The next 8 T cell receptor beta chains were all read from a single sample in a study of T cells in pancreatic ductal adenocarcinoma. Sequenced by immunoSEQ multiplex PCR; TCRdb stores in-frame clones only, minus some. This sample has about 31,000 clones, with around 90% found just once. No neoadjuvant therapy was given to the selected pancreatic ductal adenocarcinoma patients before their surgery. Sequencing was done on a sample of PBMCs. These receptors came from a human donor with pancreatic ductal adenocarcinoma.

The rearrangement uses TRBV28 and TRBJ2-2; unclear D gene. The CDR3 totals 13 residues. V lost 3 bases and J lost 4, with 6 bases in between. Per germline, CDR1 MDHEN and CDR2 SYDVKM. In nucleotides, the CDR3 is TGTGCCAGCAGTTTTCAGCCCACCGGGGAGCTGTTTTTT. Protein sequence: CASSFQPTGELFF.

J is TRBJ2-6 and V is TRBV19; D is possibly TRBD2 (6 bases). V lost 7 bases, J lost 0 bases, and 13 bases lay in between. The CDR3 has 16 amino acids. Germline CDR1 and CDR2: LNHDA and SQIVND (reference sequence). The chain's CDR3 is CASNGGAHSGANVLTF. CDR3 nucleotides: TGTGCCAGTAATGGAGGGGCCCACTCTGGGGCCAACGTCCTGACTTTC.

The genes are TRBV7-6 and TRBJ2-1; D ambiguous. The V and J ends lost 3 bases and 9 bases respectively, with 9 bases between them. This CDR3 is 12 amino acids long. Germline values: CDR1 SGHVS, CDR2 FNYEAQ. CDR3 nucleotides: TGTGCCAGCAGCTTCCCCCTTGGTGAGCAGTTCTTC. Residues: CASSFPLGEQFF.

Only a few counts were recorded for this clone. CDR3: CASSYLRDRDTEAFF. CDR3 nucleotide sequence: TGTGCCAGCAGTTACCTCCGGGACAGGGACACTGAAGCTTTCTTT. The V call is TRBV6-5, the J call TRBJ1-1; 9 bases are a match to TRBD1. The CDR3 totals 15 residues. Germline loops: CDR1 MNHEY, CDR2 SVGAGI. V shed 2 bases, J shed 3 bases, and the junction held 4 bases outside the gene matches.

The chain couples TRBV18 to TRBJ2-1; no reliable D call. The CDR3 has 11 amino acids. V was cut by 6 bases and J by 9 bases, with 9 bases left in between. Germline V lookup: CDR1 KGHSH, CDR2 LQKENI. DNA of the CDR3: TGTGCCAGCTCTATCTCGGGTGAGCAGTTCTTC. It translates to CASSISGEQFF.

This rearrangement joins TRBV29-1 to TRBJ2-3; D is perhaps TRBD2 (5 bases). In germline, CDR1 is SQVTM, CDR2 ANQGSEA. The ends were cut back, 4 bases at V and 8 bases at J, with 16 bases in the middle. The length of the CDR3 is 13 residues. CDR3 in amino acids: CSVGELPLGTQYF. CDR3 in DNA: TGCAGCGTTGGGGAGTTGCCCCTCGGTACGCAGTATTTT.

The rearrangement joins TRBV7-2 to TRBJ2-7; 7 nucleotides agree with TRBD1. The J segment lost 0 bases and the V segment lost 3 bases, leaving 8 bases of the junction unmatched. The CDR3 totals 16 residues. Per germline, CDR1 SGHTA and CDR2 FQGNSA. The CDR3 bases are TGTGCCAGCAGCTTGCCGGGACAGTCGAACTCCTACGAGCAGTACTTC. Protein: CASSLPGQSNSYEQYF.

The chain couples TRBV6-6 to TRBJ1-2; no clear D. V was clipped by 3 bases and J by 4 bases, with 12 bases between them. The CDR3 consists of 14 residues. Germline CDR1 MNHNY, CDR2 SVGAGI (reference sequence). The CDR3 loop reads CASSYLRRGYGYTF. DNA for the CDR3: TGTGCCAGCAGTTATCTACGGCGCGGCTATGGCTACACCTTC.